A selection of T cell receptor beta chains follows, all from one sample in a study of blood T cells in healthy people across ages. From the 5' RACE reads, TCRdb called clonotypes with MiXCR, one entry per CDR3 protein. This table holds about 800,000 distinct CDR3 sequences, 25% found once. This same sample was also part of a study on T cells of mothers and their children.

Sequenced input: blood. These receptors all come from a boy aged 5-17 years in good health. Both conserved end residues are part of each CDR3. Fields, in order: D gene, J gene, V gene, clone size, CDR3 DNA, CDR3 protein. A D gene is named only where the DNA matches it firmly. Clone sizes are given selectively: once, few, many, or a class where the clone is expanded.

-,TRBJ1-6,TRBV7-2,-,TGTGCCAGCAGCTTACCCTTCGGGTCACCCCTCCACTTT,CASSLPFGSPLHF
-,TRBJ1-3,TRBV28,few,TGTGCCAGCAGTCCGCCCGAGGGAAACACCATATATTTT,CASSPPEGNTIYF
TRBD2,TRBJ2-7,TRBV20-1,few,TGCAGTGCTAGAGATATTTCGCGGGAGTTGACGTACGAGCAGTACTTC,CSARDISRELTYEQYF
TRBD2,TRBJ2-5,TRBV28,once,TGTGCCAGCAGTTTCGTGGGACTACGGCAAGAGACCCAGTACTTC,CASSFVGLRQETQYF
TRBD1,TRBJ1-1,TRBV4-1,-,TGCGCCAGCAGCCAAGACGGACAGGGGAGATTCGAAGCTTTCTTT,CASSQDGQGRFEAFF
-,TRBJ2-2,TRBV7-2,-,TGTGCCAGCAGCTTATGGGGGGGCCTGAACACCGGGGAGCTGTTTTTT,CASSLWGGLNTGELFF
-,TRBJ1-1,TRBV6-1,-,TGTGCCAGCCAATTCACTAAGAACACTGAAGCCTTCTTT,CASQFTKNTEAFF
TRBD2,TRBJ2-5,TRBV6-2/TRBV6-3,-,TGTGCCAGCAGTTACTCGCCAATAAGAGGGAGACTAGCGGGAGATGGCGAGTTCTTC,CASSYSPIRGRLAGDGEFF
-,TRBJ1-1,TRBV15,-,TGTGCCACCAGCAGGGGACGAAGGGAAACTGAAGCTTTCTTT,CATSRGRRETEAFF
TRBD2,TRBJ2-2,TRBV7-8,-,TGTGCCAGCAGGCTATCGGGGGGGGCCGGGGAGCTGTTTTTT,CASRLSGGAGELFF
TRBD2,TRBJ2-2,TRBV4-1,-,TGCGCCAGCAGACCTAGCGGGGGGGCCTCTACCGGGGAGCTGTTTTTT,CASRPSGGASTGELFF
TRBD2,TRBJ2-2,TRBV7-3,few,TGTGCCAGCCAAGCGGGGGCGAACACCGGGGAGCTGTTTTTT,CASQAGANTGELFF
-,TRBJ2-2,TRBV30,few,TGTGCCTGGGGGGGCCGTCCCTGGTCGAACACCGGGGAGCTGTTTTTT,CAWGGRPWSNTGELFF
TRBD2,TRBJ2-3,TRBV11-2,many,TGTGCCAGCAGCTTAGATCCGGTAGCGGGGCACACAGATACGCAGTATTTT,CASSLDPVAGHTDTQYF
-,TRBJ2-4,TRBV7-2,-,TGTGCCAGCAGCTTAGAGCGGATAGCTCGGGGCATTCAGTACTTC,CASSLERIARGIQYF
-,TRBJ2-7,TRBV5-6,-,TGTGCCAGCAGCTTTCGGCAGACAACCTACGAGCAGTACTTC,CASSFRQTTYEQYF
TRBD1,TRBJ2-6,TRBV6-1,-,TGTGCCAGCAGCCCCAGACAGGGTGTCCTCTCTGGGGCCAACGTCCTGACTTTC,CASSPRQGVLSGANVLTF
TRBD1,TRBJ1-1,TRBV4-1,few,TGCGCCAGCAGCCAAGCGACCGGGACAGGGGTGCGGTTATCATGGAACACTGAAGCTTTCTTT,CASSQATGTGVRLSWNTEAFF
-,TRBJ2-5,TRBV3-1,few,TGTGCCAGCAGCCAAGACTTGGCAGGGCGGCAAGAGACCCAGTACTTC,CASSQDLAGRQETQYF
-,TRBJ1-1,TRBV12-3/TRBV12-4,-,TGTGCCAGCAGTGCAGGGACCTCCGAGAACACTGAAGCTTTCTTT,CASSAGTSENTEAFF